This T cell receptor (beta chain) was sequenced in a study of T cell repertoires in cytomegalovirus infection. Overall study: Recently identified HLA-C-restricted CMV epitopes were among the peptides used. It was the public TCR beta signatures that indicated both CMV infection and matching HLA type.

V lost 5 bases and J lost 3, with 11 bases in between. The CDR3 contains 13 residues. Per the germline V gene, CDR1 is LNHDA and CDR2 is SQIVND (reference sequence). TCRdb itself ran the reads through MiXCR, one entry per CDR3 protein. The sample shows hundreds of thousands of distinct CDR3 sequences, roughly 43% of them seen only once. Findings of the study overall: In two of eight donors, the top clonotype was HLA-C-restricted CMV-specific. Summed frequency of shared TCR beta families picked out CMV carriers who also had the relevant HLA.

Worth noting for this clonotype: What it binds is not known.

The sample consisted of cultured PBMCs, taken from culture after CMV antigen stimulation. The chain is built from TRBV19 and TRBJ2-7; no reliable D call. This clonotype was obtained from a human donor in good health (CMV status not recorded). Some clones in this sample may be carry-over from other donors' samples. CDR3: CASSPRLDYEQYF. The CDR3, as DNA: TGTGCCAGTAGTCCCCGGTTGGACTACGAGCAGTACTTC.